This is a list of T cell receptor beta chains from one sample in a study of blood T cell repertoires in COVID-19. Measured with immunoSEQ multiplex PCR; TCRdb has only the in-frame clones, and not every one. This repertoire shows some 110,000 clones, 82% found once; its top ten account for approximately 7.9%. Sequenced input: peripheral blood. Source of these receptors: an older man with acute or convalescent COVID-19. Each CDR3 is given with its conserved first and last residue. Fields, in order: V gene, D gene, clone size, J gene, CDR3 protein, CDR3 DNA. D genes are given only for firm matches. A clone size is listed for some rows: how often the clone was seen (once, few, many), or a class if it is expanded.

v_gene: TRBV11-3; d_gene: .; abundance: .; j_gene: TRBJ2-3; CDR3aa: CASSYEGATDTQYF; CDR3nt: TGTGCCAGCAGCTACGAAGGGGCCACAGATACGCAGTATTTT
v_gene: TRBV11-2; d_gene: .; abundance: .; j_gene: TRBJ2-5; CDR3aa: CASTPGQFQETQYF; CDR3nt: TGTGCCAGCACCCCCGGACAATTCCAAGAGACCCAGTACTTC
v_gene: TRBV11-2; d_gene: .; abundance: .; j_gene: TRBJ2-1; CDR3aa: CASTLERGSYNEQFF; CDR3nt: TGTGCCAGCACCTTAGAACGGGGTTCCTACAATGAGCAGTTCTTC
v_gene: TRBV5-1; d_gene: .; abundance: once; j_gene: TRBJ1-1; CDR3aa: CASSWSGTEAFF; CDR3nt: TGCGCCAGCAGCTGGTCGGGTACTGAAGCTTTCTTT
v_gene: TRBV30; d_gene: .; abundance: .; j_gene: TRBJ2-1; CDR3aa: CAWSVRREAGKNEQFF; CDR3nt: TGTGCCTGGAGTGTTCGGAGGGAGGCTGGGAAAAATGAGCAGTTCTTC
v_gene: TRBV18; d_gene: TRBD2; abundance: .; j_gene: TRBJ2-3; CDR3aa: CASSPLGLAGTDTQYF; CDR3nt: TGTGCCAGCTCACCGCTGGGACTAGCGGGCACAGATACGCAGTATTTT
v_gene: TRBV6-1; d_gene: .; abundance: .; j_gene: TRBJ1-2; CDR3aa: CASSETPGLGYTF; CDR3nt: TGTGCCAGCAGTGAAACCCCAGGGCTTGGCTACACCTTC
v_gene: TRBV28; d_gene: .; abundance: .; j_gene: TRBJ1-2; CDR3aa: CASSLVLRDYGYTF; CDR3nt: TGTGCCAGCAGTTTAGTCCTCCGGGACTATGGCTACACCTTC
v_gene: TRBV28; d_gene: TRBD1; abundance: .; j_gene: TRBJ1-2; CDR3aa: CASSQGGGYTF; CDR3nt: TGTGCCAGCAGTCAGGGGGGTGGCTACACCTTC
v_gene: TRBV2; d_gene: .; abundance: .; j_gene: TRBJ2-6; CDR3aa: CASSGGRAGANVLTF; CDR3nt: TGTGCCAGCAGTGGAGGCAGGGCTGGGGCCAACGTCCTGACTTTC
v_gene: TRBV18; d_gene: TRBD1; abundance: .; j_gene: TRBJ1-5; CDR3aa: CASSRQGDQPQHF; CDR3nt: TGTGCCAGCTCACGACAGGGCGATCAGCCCCAGCATTTT
v_gene: TRBV14; d_gene: .; abundance: .; j_gene: TRBJ1-4; CDR3aa: CASSQRQIATNEKLFF; CDR3nt: TGTGCCAGCAGCCAGAGACAAATTGCAACTAATGAAAAACTGTTTTTT
v_gene: TRBV5-4; d_gene: TRBD1; abundance: .; j_gene: TRBJ2-4; CDR3aa: CASSLDTGVRRGNIQYF; CDR3nt: TGTGCCAGCAGCTTGGACACAGGGGTCAGGAGAGGGAACATTCAGTACTTC
v_gene: TRBV12-3/TRBV12-4; d_gene: TRBD1; abundance: .; j_gene: TRBJ1-6; CDR3aa: CASSRTGSSPLHF; CDR3nt: TGTGCCAGCAGTAGGACAGGGAGTTCACCCCTCCACTTT
v_gene: TRBV19; d_gene: .; abundance: .; j_gene: TRBJ2-2; CDR3aa: CASINPTKGSTGELFF; CDR3nt: TGTGCCAGTATAAATCCCACCAAGGGGTCCACCGGGGAGCTGTTTTTT
v_gene: TRBV30; d_gene: .; abundance: .; j_gene: TRBJ1-5; CDR3aa: CAWSSSNNQPQHF; CDR3nt: TGTGCCTGGAGTTCTTCTAACAATCAGCCCCAGCATTTT
v_gene: TRBV5-1; d_gene: .; abundance: .; j_gene: TRBJ2-5; CDR3aa: CASSFSGQQETQYF; CDR3nt: TGCGCCAGCAGCTTTTCGGGACAACAAGAGACCCAGTACTTC
v_gene: TRBV6-5; d_gene: .; abundance: few; j_gene: TRBJ1-2; CDR3aa: CASSGTMGYTF; CDR3nt: TGTGCCAGCAGCGGTACTATGGGCTACACCTTC
v_gene: TRBV18; d_gene: .; abundance: .; j_gene: TRBJ2-3; CDR3aa: CASSPAADTQYF; CDR3nt: TGTGCCAGCTCACCAGCGGCAGATACGCAGTATTTT
v_gene: TRBV28; d_gene: .; abundance: .; j_gene: TRBJ1-4; CDR3aa: CASSLLQDEKLFF; CDR3nt: TGTGCCAGCAGTTTATTACAGGATGAAAAACTGTTTTTT
v_gene: TRBV7-6; d_gene: TRBD2; abundance: .; j_gene: TRBJ2-1; CDR3aa: CASSLVLAGAANNEQFF; CDR3nt: TGTGCCAGCAGCTTAGTATTAGCGGGAGCCGCCAACAATGAGCAGTTCTTC
v_gene: TRBV28; d_gene: .; abundance: .; j_gene: TRBJ1-6; CDR3aa: CASSYTANNSPLHF; CDR3nt: TGTGCCAGCAGTTATACAGCTAATAATTCACCCCTCCACTTT
v_gene: TRBV7-9; d_gene: TRBD2; abundance: once; j_gene: TRBJ2-7; CDR3aa: CASSKGGLAGVVYEQYF; CDR3nt: TGTGCCAGCAGTAAAGGGGGACTAGCGGGAGTCGTCTACGAGCAGTACTTC
v_gene: TRBV6-6; d_gene: .; abundance: .; j_gene: TRBJ2-1; CDR3aa: CASSLLRTLTYNEQFF; CDR3nt: TGTGCCAGCAGTCTACTAAGGACACTGACCTACAATGAGCAGTTCTTC
v_gene: TRBV14; d_gene: TRBD1; abundance: few; j_gene: TRBJ2-7; CDR3aa: CASSQVGQGTPGGSYEQYF; CDR3nt: TGTGCCAGCAGCCAAGTTGGACAGGGGACCCCCGGGGGCTCCTACGAGCAGTACTTC
v_gene: TRBV6-5; d_gene: .; abundance: once; j_gene: TRBJ1-2; CDR3aa: CASSSQVGGYTF; CDR3nt: TGTGCCAGCAGTTCCCAGGTTGGCGGCTACACCTTC
v_gene: TRBV9; d_gene: TRBD1; abundance: once; j_gene: TRBJ1-1; CDR3aa: CASSVEAGGTEAFF; CDR3nt: TGTGCCAGCAGCGTAGAGGCAGGGGGCACTGAAGCTTTCTTT
v_gene: TRBV6-5; d_gene: TRBD1; abundance: .; j_gene: TRBJ2-2; CDR3aa: CASRPGGVGSGELFF; CDR3nt: TGTGCCAGCAGACCAGGGGGCGTAGGTTCCGGGGAGCTGTTTTTT
v_gene: TRBV19; d_gene: TRBD2; abundance: .; j_gene: TRBJ2-1; CDR3aa: CASSIFSRLAGVRNEQFF; CDR3nt: TGTGCCAGTAGTATATTCTCTAGACTAGCGGGAGTTAGGAATGAGCAGTTCTTC
v_gene: TRBV10-3; d_gene: .; abundance: .; j_gene: TRBJ1-2; CDR3aa: CATRSEATYGYTF; CDR3nt: TGTGCCACCCGAAGCGAAGCAACTTATGGCTACACCTTC
v_gene: TRBV9; d_gene: TRBD1; abundance: .; j_gene: TRBJ1-2; CDR3aa: CASSVGDRAGSYTF; CDR3nt: TGTGCCAGCAGCGTAGGGGACAGGGCAGGGAGCTACACCTTC
v_gene: TRBV2; d_gene: TRBD1; abundance: .; j_gene: TRBJ1-5; CDR3aa: CASSDGGTGNQPQHF; CDR3nt: TGTGCCAGCTCCGACGGGGGGACAGGGAATCAGCCCCAGCATTTT
v_gene: TRBV30; d_gene: TRBD2; abundance: once; j_gene: TRBJ2-3; CDR3aa: CAWGAGFTDTQYF; CDR3nt: TGTGCCTGGGGAGCGGGGTTCACAGATACGCAGTATTTT
v_gene: TRBV18; d_gene: TRBD1; abundance: .; j_gene: TRBJ1-1; CDR3aa: CASSPDRENTEAFF; CDR3nt: TGTGCCAGCTCACCGGACAGGGAGAACACTGAAGCTTTCTTT
v_gene: TRBV5-1; d_gene: .; abundance: once; j_gene: TRBJ2-7; CDR3aa: CASKSLDRQPYEQYF; CDR3nt: TGCGCCAGCAAGTCCCTAGACAGGCAGCCCTACGAGCAGTACTTC
v_gene: TRBV30; d_gene: TRBD1; abundance: few; j_gene: TRBJ2-7; CDR3aa: CAWSRTGKDEQYF; CDR3nt: TGTGCCTGGAGTCGGACAGGAAAGGACGAGCAGTACTTC
v_gene: TRBV30; d_gene: .; abundance: .; j_gene: TRBJ1-1; CDR3aa: CAWKYRQAKNTEAFF; CDR3nt: TGTGCCTGGAAATACAGACAGGCTAAGAACACTGAAGCTTTCTTT
v_gene: TRBV3-1/TRBV3-2; d_gene: TRBD1; abundance: .; j_gene: TRBJ2-2; CDR3aa: CASSRGPGGLSGELFF; CDR3nt: TGTGCCAGCAGCCGCGGCCCAGGGGGCTTATCGGGGGAGCTGTTTTTT
v_gene: TRBV28; d_gene: TRBD1; abundance: .; j_gene: TRBJ2-3; CDR3aa: CASTLGQGIFAQYF; CDR3nt: TGTGCCAGCACCTTGGGACAGGGTATTTTTGCGCAGTATTTT
v_gene: TRBV18; d_gene: .; abundance: .; j_gene: TRBJ2-7; CDR3aa: CASSPPVRAGQLEQYF; CDR3nt: TGTGCCAGCTCACCCCCCGTACGAGCAGGGCAGTTGGAGCAGTACTTC
v_gene: TRBV9; d_gene: TRBD1; abundance: .; j_gene: TRBJ2-7; CDR3aa: CASSVEDGRDSQYF; CDR3nt: TGTGCCAGCAGCGTAGAGGATGGAAGGGACAGTCAGTACTTC
v_gene: TRBV5-1; d_gene: .; abundance: .; j_gene: TRBJ2-7; CDR3aa: CASSTGLGAREQYF; CDR3nt: TGCGCCAGCAGCACCGGCCTGGGGGCGCGGGAGCAGTACTTC
v_gene: TRBV4-2; d_gene: .; abundance: .; j_gene: TRBJ1-2; CDR3aa: CASSQVAGRGGIGGYTF; CDR3nt: TGTGCCAGCAGCCAAGTAGCCGGGCGGGGGGGAATAGGTGGCTACACCTTC
v_gene: TRBV15; d_gene: TRBD1; abundance: .; j_gene: TRBJ1-5; CDR3aa: CATSARRDSPNQPQHF; CDR3nt: TGTGCCACCAGCGCACGAAGGGACAGCCCCAATCAGCCCCAGCATTTT
v_gene: TRBV5-4; d_gene: TRBD2; abundance: .; j_gene: TRBJ2-7; CDR3aa: CASSPPGLAGGYEQYF; CDR3nt: TGTGCCAGCAGCCCCCCGGGACTAGCGGGAGGCTACGAGCAGTACTTC
v_gene: TRBV9; d_gene: .; abundance: few; j_gene: TRBJ2-1; CDR3aa: CASSAVLADPFYNEQFF; CDR3nt: TGTGCCAGCAGCGCGGTTTTAGCGGACCCCTTCTACAATGAGCAGTTCTTC
v_gene: TRBV5-1; d_gene: TRBD1; abundance: .; j_gene: TRBJ1-3; CDR3aa: CASSLTPWTGDGNTIYF; CDR3nt: TGCGCCAGCAGCTTGACCCCTTGGACAGGGGACGGGAACACCATATATTTT
v_gene: TRBV9; d_gene: .; abundance: .; j_gene: TRBJ1-3; CDR3aa: CASTATASGNTIYF; CDR3nt: TGTGCCAGCACAGCGACAGCCTCTGGAAACACCATATATTTT
v_gene: TRBV28; d_gene: TRBD1; abundance: .; j_gene: TRBJ1-4; CDR3aa: CATSEDRRGREKLFF; CDR3nt: TGTGCCACCTCAGAAGATCGTAGGGGGCGAGAAAAACTGTTTTTT
v_gene: TRBV2; d_gene: TRBD1; abundance: .; j_gene: TRBJ2-3; CDR3aa: CATRDRGLPTDTQYF; CDR3nt: TGTGCCACCCGGGACAGGGGATTACCCACAGATACGCAGTATTTT
v_gene: TRBV24-1; d_gene: TRBD1; abundance: .; j_gene: TRBJ1-4; CDR3aa: CATSESGQGATNEKLFF; CDR3nt: TGTGCCACCAGTGAATCAGGACAGGGCGCAACTAATGAAAAACTGTTTTTT
v_gene: TRBV28; d_gene: .; abundance: many; j_gene: TRBJ1-3; CDR3aa: CASSQRGYRSSGNTIYF; CDR3nt: TGTGCCAGCAGCCAACGTGGGTACAGAAGCTCTGGAAACACCATATATTTT
v_gene: TRBV7-2; d_gene: TRBD2; abundance: .; j_gene: TRBJ2-1; CDR3aa: CASSLAKTSGRANEQFF; CDR3nt: TGTGCCAGCAGCTTAGCAAAGACTAGCGGGAGGGCAAATGAGCAGTTCTTC
v_gene: TRBV19; d_gene: .; abundance: .; j_gene: TRBJ1-1; CDR3aa: CASNRVGEAFF; CDR3nt: TGTGCCAGTAACAGGGTTGGTGAAGCTTTCTTT
v_gene: TRBV18; d_gene: .; abundance: .; j_gene: TRBJ1-4; CDR3aa: CASSYTAPTNEKLFF; CDR3nt: TGTGCCAGCTCGTATACCGCGCCAACTAATGAAAAACTGTTTTTT
v_gene: TRBV7-9; d_gene: .; abundance: .; j_gene: TRBJ1-5; CDR3aa: CASSSSGIGPQHF; CDR3nt: TGTGCCAGCAGCTCATCCGGGATCGGTCCCCAGCATTTT
v_gene: TRBV5-6; d_gene: TRBD1; abundance: .; j_gene: TRBJ1-5; CDR3aa: CASSWGTGNQPQHF; CDR3nt: TGTGCCAGCAGCTGGGGGACAGGGAATCAGCCCCAGCATTTT
v_gene: TRBV9; d_gene: .; abundance: .; j_gene: TRBJ2-3; CDR3aa: CASSVGDTDTQYF; CDR3nt: TGTGCCAGCAGCGTCGGAGATACAGATACGCAGTATTTT
v_gene: TRBV10-1; d_gene: TRBD1; abundance: .; j_gene: TRBJ2-7; CDR3aa: CASSRQGALYEQYF; CDR3nt: TGCGCCAGCAGTCGACAGGGTGCTCTCTACGAGCAGTACTTC
v_gene: TRBV5-1; d_gene: TRBD2; abundance: .; j_gene: TRBJ2-6; CDR3aa: CASSLLAGGARANVLTF; CDR3nt: TGCGCCAGCAGCCTCCTCGCGGGGGGCGCGAGGGCCAACGTCCTGACTTTC